This T cell receptor (beta chain) appears in the sequencing data of a study of naive and memory T cell subsets. Worth noting for this clonotype: Its antigen is not known.

Whole-study findings and limits: In CD4 and CD8 cells, diversity dropped from naive through EMRA.

Both TRBC1 and TRBC2 were covered by a beta constant-region primer of two equimolar oligonucleotides. Ligated cDNA was amplified by four rounds of PCR with nested alpha and beta constant-region primers and SP2. In TCRdb, the UMI-ligation and nested PCR reads were re-called with MiXCR into one record per CDR3 protein. The table includes roughly 2,600 distinct CDR3 sequences, roughly 8% detected once. The receptor was derived from a human donor in good health. Sequenced: effector memory CD8+ T cells from blood. As for subset: effector memory, CD45RA- CD27-.

The CDR3, as DNA: TGTGCCAGCAGCGGGAGACAGGGCCCCAGTCAGCCCCAGCATTTT. The encoded protein is CASSGRQGPSQPQHF. This rearrangement joins TRBV7-8 to TRBJ1-5; the match to TRBD1 covers 7 bases. CDR3 length: 15 residues. Unmatched junction bases numbered 10, after V lost 5 bases and J lost 6 bases. Germline V gene data show CDR1 as SGHVS and CDR2 as FQNEAQ. Full variable domain (outside the CDR3, taken from reference TRBV7-8 and TRBJ1-5): GAGVSQSPRYKVAKRGQDVALRCDPISGHVSLFWYQQALGQGPEFLTYFQNEAQLDKSGLPSDRFFAERPEGSVSTLKIQRTQQEDSAVYLCASSGRQGPSQPQHFGDGTRLSIL.